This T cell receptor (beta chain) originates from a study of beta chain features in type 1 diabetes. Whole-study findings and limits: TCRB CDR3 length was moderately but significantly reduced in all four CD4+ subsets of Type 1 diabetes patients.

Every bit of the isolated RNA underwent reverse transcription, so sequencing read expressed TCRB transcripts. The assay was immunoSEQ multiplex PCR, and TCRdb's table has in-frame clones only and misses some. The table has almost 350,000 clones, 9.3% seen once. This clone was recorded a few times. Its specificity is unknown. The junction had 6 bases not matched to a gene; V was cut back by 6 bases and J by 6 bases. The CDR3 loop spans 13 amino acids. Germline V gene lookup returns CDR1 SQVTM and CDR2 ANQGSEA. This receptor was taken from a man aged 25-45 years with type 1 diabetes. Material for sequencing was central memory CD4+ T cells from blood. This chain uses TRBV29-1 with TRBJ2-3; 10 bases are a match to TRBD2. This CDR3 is CSVRLAGGDTQYF. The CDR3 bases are TGCAGCGTGCGACTAGCGGGTGGGGATACGCAGTATTTT.